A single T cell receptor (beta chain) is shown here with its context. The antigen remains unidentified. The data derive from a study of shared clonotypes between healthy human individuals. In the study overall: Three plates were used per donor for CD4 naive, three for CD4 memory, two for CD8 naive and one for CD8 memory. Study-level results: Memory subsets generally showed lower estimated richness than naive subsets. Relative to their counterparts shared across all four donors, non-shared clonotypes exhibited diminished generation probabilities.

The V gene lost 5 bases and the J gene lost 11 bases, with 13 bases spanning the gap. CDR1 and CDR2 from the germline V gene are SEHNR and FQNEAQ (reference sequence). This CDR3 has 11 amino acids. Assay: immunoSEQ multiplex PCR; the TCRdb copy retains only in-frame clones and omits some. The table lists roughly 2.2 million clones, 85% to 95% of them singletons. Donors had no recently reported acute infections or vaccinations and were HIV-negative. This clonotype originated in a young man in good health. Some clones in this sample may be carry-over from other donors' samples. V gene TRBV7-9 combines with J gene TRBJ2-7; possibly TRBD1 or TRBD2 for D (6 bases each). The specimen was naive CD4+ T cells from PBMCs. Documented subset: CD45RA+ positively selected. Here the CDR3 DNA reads TGTGCCAGCAGCGGGGGGCAGGAAGAGTACTTC. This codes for CASSGGQEEYF.